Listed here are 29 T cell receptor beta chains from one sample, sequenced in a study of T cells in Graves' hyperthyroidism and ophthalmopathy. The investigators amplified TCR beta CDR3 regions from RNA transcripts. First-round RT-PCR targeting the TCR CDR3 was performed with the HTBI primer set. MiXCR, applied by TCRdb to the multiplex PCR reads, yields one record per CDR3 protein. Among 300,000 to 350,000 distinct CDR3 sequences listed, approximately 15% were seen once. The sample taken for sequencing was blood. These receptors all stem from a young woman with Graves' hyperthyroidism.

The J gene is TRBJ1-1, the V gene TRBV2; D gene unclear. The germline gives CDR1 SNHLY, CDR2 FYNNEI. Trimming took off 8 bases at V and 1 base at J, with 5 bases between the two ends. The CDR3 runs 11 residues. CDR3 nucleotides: TGTGCCAGCGTGGCGAACACTGAAGCTTTCTTT. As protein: CASVANTEAFF.

The CDR3 DNA sequence: TGTGCCAGCTCACCGGTAAGCGAGCAGTTCTTC. Amino acids: CASSPVSEQFF. The chain has TRBV18 and TRBJ2-1; D gene uncertain. The V gene lost 3 bases and the J gene lost 10 bases, with 7 bases spanning the gap. Germline V lookup: CDR1 KGHSH, CDR2 LQKENI. The CDR3 covers 11 residues.

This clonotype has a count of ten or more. The CDR3 reads CASRSRGVNSYEQYF. The CDR3 bases are TGTGCCAGCAGAAGTCGAGGGGTGAACTCCTACGAGCAGTACTTC. The chain recombines TRBV7-2 with TRBJ2-7, with D perhaps matching TRBD1 or TRBD2 (5 bases each). CDR1 and CDR2 (germline): SGHTA, FQGNSA. CDR3 length equals 15 residues. V lost 6 bases and J lost 0, with 15 bases in between.

CDR3 DNA: TGTGCCAGCAGCGTAGGTCTAGCGGGGGACAATGAGCAGTTCTTC. This encodes CASSVGLAGDNEQFF. The chain combines TRBV9 with TRBJ2-1, with 10 bases lining up with TRBD2. The V and J ends lost 0 bases and 5 bases, in that order; junction bases with no gene match: 2. Germline V gives CDR1 SGDLS, CDR2 YYNGEE. This CDR3 is built from 15 residues.

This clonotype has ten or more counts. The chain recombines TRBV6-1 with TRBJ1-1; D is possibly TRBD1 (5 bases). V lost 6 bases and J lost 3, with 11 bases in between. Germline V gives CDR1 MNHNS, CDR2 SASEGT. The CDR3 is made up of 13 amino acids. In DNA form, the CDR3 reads TGTGCCAGCAGACAGGAAAGTGACACTGAAGCTTTCTTT. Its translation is CASRQESDTEAFF.

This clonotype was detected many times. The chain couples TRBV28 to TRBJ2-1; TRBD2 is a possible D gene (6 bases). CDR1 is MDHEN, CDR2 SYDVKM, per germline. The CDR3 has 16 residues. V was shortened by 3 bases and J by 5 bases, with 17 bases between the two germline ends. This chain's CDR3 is CASSFGGGGWDNEQFF. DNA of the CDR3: TGTGCCAGCAGTTTTGGCGGTGGAGGGTGGGACAATGAGCAGTTCTTC.

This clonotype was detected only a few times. DNA of the CDR3: TGTGCCTGGACCTCGGACCTTAACCCCTACAATGAGCAGTTCTTC. Translation: CAWTSDLNPYNEQFF. This chain connects TRBV30 to TRBJ2-1, with D uncertain. V dropped 4 bases and J dropped 2 bases, with 15 bases sitting between them. The CDR3 runs to 15 residues. Germline-derived CDR1 and CDR2 are GTSNPN and SVGIG (reference sequence).

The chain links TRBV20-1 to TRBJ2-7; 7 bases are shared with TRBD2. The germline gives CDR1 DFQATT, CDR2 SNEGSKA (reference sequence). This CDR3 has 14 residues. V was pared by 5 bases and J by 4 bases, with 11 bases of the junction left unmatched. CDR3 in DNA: TGCAGTGCTTTAACCGGGACGGGGGGTTACGAGCAGTACTTC. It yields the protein CSALTGTGGYEQYF.

The CDR3 sequence: CASSLVSGGTDTQYF. The CDR3 nucleotides are TGTGCCAGCAGCTTAGTTAGCGGGGGCACAGATACGCAGTATTTT. This chain connects TRBV7-2 to TRBJ2-3; 8 bases agree with TRBD2. The V and J ends lost 1 base and 1 base, in that order; junction bases with no gene match: 1. CDR1 and CDR2 from the germline V gene are SGHTA and FQGNSA. The CDR3 runs 15 residues.

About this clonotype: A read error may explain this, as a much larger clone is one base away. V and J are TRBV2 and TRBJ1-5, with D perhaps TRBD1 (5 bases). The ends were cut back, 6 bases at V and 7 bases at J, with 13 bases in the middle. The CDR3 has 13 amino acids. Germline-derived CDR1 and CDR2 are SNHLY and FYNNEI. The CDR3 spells CASRTGTSQPQHF. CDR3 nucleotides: TGTGCCAGCAGAACTGGGACGAGCCAGCCCCAGCATTTT.

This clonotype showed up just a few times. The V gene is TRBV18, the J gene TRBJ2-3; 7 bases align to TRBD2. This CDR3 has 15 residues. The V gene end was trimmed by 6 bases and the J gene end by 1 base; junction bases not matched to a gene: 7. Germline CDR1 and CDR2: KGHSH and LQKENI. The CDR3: CASSLSSGGTDTQYF. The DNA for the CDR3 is TGTGCCAGCTCTCTATCTAGCGGAGGCACAGATACGCAGTATTTT.

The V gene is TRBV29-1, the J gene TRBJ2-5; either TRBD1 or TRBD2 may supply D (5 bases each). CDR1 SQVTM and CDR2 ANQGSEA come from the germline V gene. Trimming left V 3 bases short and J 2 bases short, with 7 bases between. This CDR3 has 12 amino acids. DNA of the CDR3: TGCAGCGTTGATTGGGGGCAAGAGACCCAGTACTTC. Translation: CSVDWGQETQYF.

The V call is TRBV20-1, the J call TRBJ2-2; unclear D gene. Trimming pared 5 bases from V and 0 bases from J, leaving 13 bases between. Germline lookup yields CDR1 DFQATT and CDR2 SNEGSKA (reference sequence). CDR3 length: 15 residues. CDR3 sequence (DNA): TGCAGTGCTTATAAGCGTTTACCGAACACCGGGGAGCTGTTTTTT. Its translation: CSAYKRLPNTGELFF.

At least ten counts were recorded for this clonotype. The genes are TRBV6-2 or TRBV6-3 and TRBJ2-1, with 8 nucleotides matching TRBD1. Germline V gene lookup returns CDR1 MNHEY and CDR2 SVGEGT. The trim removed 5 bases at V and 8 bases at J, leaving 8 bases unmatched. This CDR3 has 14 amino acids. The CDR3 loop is CASSQGQGAHEQFF. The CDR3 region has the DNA TGTGCCAGCAGTCAGGGCCAGGGGGCTCATGAGCAGTTCTTC.

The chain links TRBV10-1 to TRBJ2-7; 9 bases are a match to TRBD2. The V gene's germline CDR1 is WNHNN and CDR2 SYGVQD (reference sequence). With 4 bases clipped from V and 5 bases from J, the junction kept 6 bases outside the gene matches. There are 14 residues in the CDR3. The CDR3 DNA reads TGCGCCAGCAGTGGTCTAGCGGGATTAAACGAGCAGTACTTC. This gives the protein CASSGLAGLNEQYF.

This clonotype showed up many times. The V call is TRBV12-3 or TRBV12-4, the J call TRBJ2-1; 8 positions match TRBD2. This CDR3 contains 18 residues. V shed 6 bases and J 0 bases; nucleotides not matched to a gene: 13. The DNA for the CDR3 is TGTGCCAGCAGCACACGGACAACTAGCGGAGCCTCCTACAATGAGCAGTTCTTC. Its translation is CASSTRTTSGASYNEQFF.

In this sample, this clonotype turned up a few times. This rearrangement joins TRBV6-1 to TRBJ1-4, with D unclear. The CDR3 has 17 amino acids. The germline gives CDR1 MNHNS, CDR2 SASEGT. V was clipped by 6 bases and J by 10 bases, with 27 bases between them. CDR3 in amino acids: CASSDTSPLQDSSKLFF. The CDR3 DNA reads TGTGCCAGCAGCGACACCTCGCCGCTTCAGGATTCATCAAAACTGTTTTTT.

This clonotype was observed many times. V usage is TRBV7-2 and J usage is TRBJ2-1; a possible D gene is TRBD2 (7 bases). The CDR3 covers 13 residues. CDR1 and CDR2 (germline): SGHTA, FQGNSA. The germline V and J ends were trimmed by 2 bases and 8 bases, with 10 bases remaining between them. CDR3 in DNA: TGTGCCAGCAGCTTATTGGGGGGGCATGAGCAGTTCTTC. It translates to CASSLLGGHEQFF.

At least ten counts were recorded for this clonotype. This chain's CDR3 is CSARGTGSAQPQHF. In DNA form, the CDR3 reads TGCAGTGCTAGAGGTACAGGGAGTGCACAGCCCCAGCATTTT. The chain carries TRBV20-1 and TRBJ1-5; tentative D call: TRBD1 (6 bases). The V gene's germline CDR1 is DFQATT and CDR2 SNEGSKA (reference sequence). Trimming pared 1 base from V and 7 bases from J, leaving 14 bases between. CDR3 size: 14 residues.

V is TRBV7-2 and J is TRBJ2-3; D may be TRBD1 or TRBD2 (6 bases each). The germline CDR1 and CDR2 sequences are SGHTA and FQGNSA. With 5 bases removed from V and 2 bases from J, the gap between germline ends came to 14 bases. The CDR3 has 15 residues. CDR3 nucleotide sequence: TGTGCCAGCAGCCCGGGGGCTACCCTCACAGATACGCAGTATTTT. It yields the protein CASSPGATLTDTQYF.

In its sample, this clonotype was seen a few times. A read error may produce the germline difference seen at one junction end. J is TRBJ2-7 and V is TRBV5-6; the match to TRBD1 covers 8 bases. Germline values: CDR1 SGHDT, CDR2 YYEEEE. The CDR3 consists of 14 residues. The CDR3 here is CASSLGTGFHEQYF. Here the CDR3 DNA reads TGTGCCAGCAGTTTGGGGACAGGATTCCACGAGCAGTACTTC.

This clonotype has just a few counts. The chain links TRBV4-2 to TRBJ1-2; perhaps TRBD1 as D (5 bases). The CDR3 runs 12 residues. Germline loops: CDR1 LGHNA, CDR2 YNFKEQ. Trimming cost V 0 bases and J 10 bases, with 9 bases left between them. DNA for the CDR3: TGTGCCAGCAGCCAAGATGAGGGGAACTACACCTTC. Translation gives CASSQDEGNYTF.

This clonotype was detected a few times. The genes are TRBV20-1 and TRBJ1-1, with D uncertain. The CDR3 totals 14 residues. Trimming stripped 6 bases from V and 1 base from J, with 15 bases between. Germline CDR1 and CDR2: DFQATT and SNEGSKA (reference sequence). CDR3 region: CSARNRRKNTEAFF. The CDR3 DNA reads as TGCAGTGCAAGAAACCGCCGGAAGAACACTGAAGCTTTCTTT.

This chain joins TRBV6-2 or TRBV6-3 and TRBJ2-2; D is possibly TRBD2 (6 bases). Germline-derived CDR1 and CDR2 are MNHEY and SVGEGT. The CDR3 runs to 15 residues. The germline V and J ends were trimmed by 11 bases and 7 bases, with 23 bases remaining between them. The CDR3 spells CAARTSYGYSGELFF. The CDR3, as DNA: TGTGCCGCGAGAACTAGCTACGGGTATAGCGGGGAGCTGTTTTTT.

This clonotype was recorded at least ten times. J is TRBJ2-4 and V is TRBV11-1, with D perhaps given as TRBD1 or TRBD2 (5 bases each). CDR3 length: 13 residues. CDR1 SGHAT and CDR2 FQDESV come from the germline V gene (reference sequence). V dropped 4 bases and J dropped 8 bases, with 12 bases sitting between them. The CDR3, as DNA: TGTGCCAGCAGCTCGTACCTGGGGGACATTCAGTACTTC. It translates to CASSSYLGDIQYF.

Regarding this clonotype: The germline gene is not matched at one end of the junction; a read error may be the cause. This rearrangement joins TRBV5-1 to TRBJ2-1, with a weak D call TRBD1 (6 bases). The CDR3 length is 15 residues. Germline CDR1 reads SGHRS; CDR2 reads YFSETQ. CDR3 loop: CASSQDSSRFNEQSF. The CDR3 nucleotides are TGCGCCAGCAGCCAGGACAGTTCGCGGTTCAATGAGCAGTCCTTC.

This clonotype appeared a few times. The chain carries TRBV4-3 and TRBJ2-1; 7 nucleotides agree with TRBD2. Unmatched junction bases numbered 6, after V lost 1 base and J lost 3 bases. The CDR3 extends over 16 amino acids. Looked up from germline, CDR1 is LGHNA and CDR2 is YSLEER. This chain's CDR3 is CASSQGAAGVYNEQFF. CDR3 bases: TGCGCCAGCAGCCAAGGGGCGGCGGGAGTCTACAATGAGCAGTTCTTC.

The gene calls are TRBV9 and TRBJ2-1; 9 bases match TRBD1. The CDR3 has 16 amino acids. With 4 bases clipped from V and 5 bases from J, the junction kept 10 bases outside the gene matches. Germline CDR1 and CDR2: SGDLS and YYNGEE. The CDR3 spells CASSTPGTGNDNEQFF. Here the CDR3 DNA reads TGTGCCAGCAGCACCCCCGGGACAGGGAATGACAATGAGCAGTTCTTC.

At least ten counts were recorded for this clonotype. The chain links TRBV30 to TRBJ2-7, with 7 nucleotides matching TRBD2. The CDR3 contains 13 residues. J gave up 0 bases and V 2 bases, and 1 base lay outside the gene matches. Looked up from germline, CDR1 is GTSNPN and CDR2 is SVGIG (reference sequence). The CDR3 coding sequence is TGTGCCTGGAGTAGCGGGGTCTCCTACGAGCAGTACTTC. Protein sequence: CAWSSGVSYEQYF.